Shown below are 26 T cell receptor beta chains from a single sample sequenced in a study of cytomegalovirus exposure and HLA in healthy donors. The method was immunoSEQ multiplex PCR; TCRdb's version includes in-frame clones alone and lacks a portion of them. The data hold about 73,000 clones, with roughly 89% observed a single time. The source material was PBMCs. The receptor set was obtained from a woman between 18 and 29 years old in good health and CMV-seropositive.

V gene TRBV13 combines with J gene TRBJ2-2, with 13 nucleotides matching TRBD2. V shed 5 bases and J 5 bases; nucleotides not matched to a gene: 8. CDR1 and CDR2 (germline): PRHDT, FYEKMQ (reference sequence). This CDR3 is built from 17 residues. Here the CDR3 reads CASSEGLAGLRTGELFF. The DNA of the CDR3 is TGTGCCAGCAGCGAGGGACTAGCGGGGTTACGTACCGGGGAGCTGTTTTTT.

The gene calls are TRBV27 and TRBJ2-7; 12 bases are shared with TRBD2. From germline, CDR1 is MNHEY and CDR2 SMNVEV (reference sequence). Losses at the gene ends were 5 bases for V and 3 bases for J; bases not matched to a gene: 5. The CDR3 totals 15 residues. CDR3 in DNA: TGTGCCAGCAGTCTGGGACTAGCGGGTCTCTACGAGCAGTACTTC. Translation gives CASSLGLAGLYEQYF.

The CDR3 DNA reads TGCGCCAGCAGCCAAGCCTCGACAGGGGCTAACTATGGCTACACCTTC. It specifies CASSQASTGANYGYTF. The chain has TRBV4-1 and TRBJ1-2; TRBD1 matches at 8 bases. Germline CDR1 and CDR2: MGHRA and YSYEKL. The V and J ends lost 1 base and 0 bases, in that order; junction bases with no gene match: 4. The CDR3 loop spans 16 amino acids.

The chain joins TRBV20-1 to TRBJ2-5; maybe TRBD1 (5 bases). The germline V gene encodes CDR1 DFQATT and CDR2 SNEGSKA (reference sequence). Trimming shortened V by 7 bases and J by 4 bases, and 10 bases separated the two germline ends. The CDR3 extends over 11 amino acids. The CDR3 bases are TGCAGTGTTCAGGGTGGAGAGACCCAGTACTTC. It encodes CSVQGGETQYF.

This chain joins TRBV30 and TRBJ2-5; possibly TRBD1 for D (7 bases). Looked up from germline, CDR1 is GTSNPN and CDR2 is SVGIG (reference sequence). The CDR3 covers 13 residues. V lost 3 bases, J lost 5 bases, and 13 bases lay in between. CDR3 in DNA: TGTGCCTGGAGGGAGGGGGCGAGGGAGACCCAGTACTTC. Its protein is CAWREGARETQYF.

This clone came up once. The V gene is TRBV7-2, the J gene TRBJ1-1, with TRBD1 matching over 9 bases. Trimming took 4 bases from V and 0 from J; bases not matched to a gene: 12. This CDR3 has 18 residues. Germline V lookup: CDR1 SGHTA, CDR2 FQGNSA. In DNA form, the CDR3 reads TGTGCCAGCAGCTCGCCCGGGACAGGGTTACTGATGAACACTGAAGCTTTCTTT. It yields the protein CASSSPGTGLLMNTEAFF.

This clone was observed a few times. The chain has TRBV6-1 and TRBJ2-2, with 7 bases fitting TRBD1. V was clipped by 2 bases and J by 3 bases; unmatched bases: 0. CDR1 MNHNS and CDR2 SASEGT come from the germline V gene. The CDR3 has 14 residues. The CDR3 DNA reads TGTGCCAGCAGTGAACAGGGGGACACCGGGGAGCTGTTTTTT. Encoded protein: CASSEQGDTGELFF.

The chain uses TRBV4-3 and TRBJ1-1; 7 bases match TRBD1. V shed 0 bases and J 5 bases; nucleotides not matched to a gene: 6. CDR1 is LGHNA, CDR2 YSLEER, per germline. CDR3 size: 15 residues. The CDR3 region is CASSQDKGARTEAFF. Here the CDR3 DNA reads TGCGCCAGCAGCCAAGATAAGGGGGCGAGGACTGAAGCTTTCTTT.

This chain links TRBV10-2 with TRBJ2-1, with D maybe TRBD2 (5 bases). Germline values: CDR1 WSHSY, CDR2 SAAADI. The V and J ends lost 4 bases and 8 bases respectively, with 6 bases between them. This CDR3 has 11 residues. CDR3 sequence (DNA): TGCGCCAGCAGTGTGGGAGATGAGCAGTTCTTC. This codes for CASSVGDEQFF.

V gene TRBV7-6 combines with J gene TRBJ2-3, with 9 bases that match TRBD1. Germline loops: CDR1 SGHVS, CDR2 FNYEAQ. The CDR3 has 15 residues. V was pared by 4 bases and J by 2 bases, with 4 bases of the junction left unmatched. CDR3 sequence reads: CASSSGQGITDTQYF. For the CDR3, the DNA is TGTGCCAGCAGCTCGGGACAGGGAATCACAGATACGCAGTATTTT. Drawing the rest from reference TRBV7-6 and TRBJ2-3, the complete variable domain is GAGVSQSPRYKVTKRGQDVALRCDPISGHVSLYWYRQALGQGPEFLTYFNYEAQQDKSGLPNDRFSAERPEGSISTLTIQRTEQRDSAMYRCASSSGQGITDTQYFGPGTRLTVL.

The CDR3 sequence: CASSKKRTGGNQPQHF. In nucleotides, the CDR3 is TGTGCCAGCAGCAAAAAGAGGACAGGGGGCAATCAGCCCCAGCATTTT. V usage is TRBV21-1 and J usage is TRBJ1-5; the D call TRBD1 from the table was never checked on the DNA. TRBV21-1 constitutes a pseudogene. The CDR3 has 16 amino acids.

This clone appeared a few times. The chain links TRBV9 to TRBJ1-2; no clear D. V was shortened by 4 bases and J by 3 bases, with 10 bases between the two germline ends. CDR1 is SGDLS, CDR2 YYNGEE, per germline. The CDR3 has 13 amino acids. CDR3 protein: CASSPREYYGYTF. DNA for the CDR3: TGTGCCAGCAGCCCAAGAGAGTACTATGGCTACACCTTC.

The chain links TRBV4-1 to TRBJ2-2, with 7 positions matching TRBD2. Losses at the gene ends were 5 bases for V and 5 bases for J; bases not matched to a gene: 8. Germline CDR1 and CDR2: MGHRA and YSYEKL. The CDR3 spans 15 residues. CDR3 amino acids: CASSSQEGGTGELFF. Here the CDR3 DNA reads TGCGCCAGCAGCTCACAGGAGGGAGGGACCGGGGAGCTGTTTTTT.

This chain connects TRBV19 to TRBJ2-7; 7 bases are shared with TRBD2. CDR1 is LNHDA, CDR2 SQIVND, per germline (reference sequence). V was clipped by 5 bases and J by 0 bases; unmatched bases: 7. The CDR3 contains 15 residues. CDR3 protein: CASSVAGSSSYEQYF. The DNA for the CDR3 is TGTGCCAGTAGTGTAGCGGGTTCGAGCTCCTACGAGCAGTACTTC.

The CDR3 reads CASSGSSTGELFF. The CDR3 bases are TGTGCCAGCAGTGGCAGTTCCACCGGGGAGCTGTTTTTT. The chain links TRBV2 to TRBJ2-2; D gene unclear. The V and J ends lost 4 bases and 4 bases respectively, with 7 bases between them. Germline lookup yields CDR1 SNHLY and CDR2 FYNNEI. CDR3 length: 13 residues. Full variable domain (rest looked up from reference TRBV2 and TRBJ2-2): EPEVTQTPSHQVTQMGQEVILRCVPISNHLYFYWYRQILGQKVEFLVSFYNNEISEKSEIFDDQFSVERPDGSNFTLKIRSTKLEDSAMYFCASSGSSTGELFFGEGSRLTVL.

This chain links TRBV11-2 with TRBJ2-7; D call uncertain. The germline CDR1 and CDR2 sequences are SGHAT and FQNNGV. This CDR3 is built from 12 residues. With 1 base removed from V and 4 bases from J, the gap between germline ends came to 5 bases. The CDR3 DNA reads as TGTGCCAGCAGCTTAGGCGTGTACGAGCAGTACTTC. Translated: CASSLGVYEQYF.

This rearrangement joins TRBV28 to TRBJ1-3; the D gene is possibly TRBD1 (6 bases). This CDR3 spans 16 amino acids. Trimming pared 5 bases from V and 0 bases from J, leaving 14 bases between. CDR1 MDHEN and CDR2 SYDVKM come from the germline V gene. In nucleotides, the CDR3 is TGTGCCAGCAGTCTACCTCAGGGGAGCTCTGGAAACACCATATATTTT. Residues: CASSLPQGSSGNTIYF.

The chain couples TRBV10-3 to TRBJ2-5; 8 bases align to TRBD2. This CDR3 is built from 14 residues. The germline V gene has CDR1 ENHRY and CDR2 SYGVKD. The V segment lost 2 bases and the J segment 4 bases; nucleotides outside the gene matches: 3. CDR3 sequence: CAISERGTRETQYF. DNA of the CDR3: TGTGCCATCAGTGAGCGGGGGACTAGAGAGACCCAGTACTTC.

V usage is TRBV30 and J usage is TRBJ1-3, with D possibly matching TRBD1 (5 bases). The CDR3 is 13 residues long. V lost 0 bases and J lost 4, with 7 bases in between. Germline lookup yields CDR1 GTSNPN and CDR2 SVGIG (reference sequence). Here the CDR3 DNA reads TGTGCCTGGAGTGTGGACAACGGAAACACCATATATTTT. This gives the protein CAWSVDNGNTIYF.

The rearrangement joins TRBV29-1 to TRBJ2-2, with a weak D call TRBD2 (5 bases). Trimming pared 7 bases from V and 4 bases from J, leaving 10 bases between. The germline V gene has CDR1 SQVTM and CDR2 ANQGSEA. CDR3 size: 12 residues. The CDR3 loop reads CSGTEGTGELFF. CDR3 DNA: TGCAGCGGAACAGAGGGCACCGGGGAGCTGTTTTTT.

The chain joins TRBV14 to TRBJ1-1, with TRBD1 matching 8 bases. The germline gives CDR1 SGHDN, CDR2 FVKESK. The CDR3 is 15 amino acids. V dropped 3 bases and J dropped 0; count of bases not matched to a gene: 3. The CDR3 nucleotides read TGTGCCAGCAGCCAGAGGACAGGGATGAACACTGAAGCTTTCTTT. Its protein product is CASSQRTGMNTEAFF.

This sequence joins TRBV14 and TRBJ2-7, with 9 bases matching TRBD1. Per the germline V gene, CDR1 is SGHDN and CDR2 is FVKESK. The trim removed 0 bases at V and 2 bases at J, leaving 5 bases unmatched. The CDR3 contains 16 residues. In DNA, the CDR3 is TGTGCCAGCAGCCAAGAGCCCCGGGACAGGGCCTACGAGCAGTACTTC. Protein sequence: CASSQEPRDRAYEQYF.

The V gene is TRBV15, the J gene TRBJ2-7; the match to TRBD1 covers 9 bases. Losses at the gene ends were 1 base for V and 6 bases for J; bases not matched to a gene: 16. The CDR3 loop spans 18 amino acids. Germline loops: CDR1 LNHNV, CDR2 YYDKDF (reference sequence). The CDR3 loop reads CATSRGPPGQGAQFEQYF. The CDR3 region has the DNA TGTGCCACCAGCAGAGGGCCTCCGGGACAGGGCGCGCAGTTCGAGCAGTACTTC.

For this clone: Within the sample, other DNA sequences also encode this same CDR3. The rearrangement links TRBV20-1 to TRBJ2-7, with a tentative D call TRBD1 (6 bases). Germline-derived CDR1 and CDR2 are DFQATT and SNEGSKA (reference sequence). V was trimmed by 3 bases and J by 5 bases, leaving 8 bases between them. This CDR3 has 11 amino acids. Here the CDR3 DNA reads TGCAGTGCTAGTAGGGGGAACGAGCAGTACTTC. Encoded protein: CSASRGNEQYF.

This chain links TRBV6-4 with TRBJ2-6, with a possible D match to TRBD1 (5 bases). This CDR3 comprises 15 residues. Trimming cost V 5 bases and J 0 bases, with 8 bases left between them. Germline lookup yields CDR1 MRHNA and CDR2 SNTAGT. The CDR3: CASSSDSSGANVLTF. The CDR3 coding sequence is TGTGCCAGCAGTTCCGACAGCTCTGGGGCCAACGTCCTGACTTTC.

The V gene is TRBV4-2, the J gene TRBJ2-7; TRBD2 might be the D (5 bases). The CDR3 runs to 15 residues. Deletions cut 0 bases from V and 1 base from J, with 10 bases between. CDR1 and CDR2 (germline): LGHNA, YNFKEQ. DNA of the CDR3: TGTGCCAGCAGCCAAGAGGACGGGGATTCCTACGAGCAGTACTTC. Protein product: CASSQEDGDSYEQYF.